This entry concerns a single T cell receptor (beta chain). Its matching antigen is unknown. Sequenced by immunoSEQ multiplex PCR; TCRdb stores in-frame clones only, minus some. The sample contains 400,000 or so clones, approximately 91% of which appear only once. As for treatment: roughly 20 received Ad26.COV2.S at low or high dose, single or two shots; roughly 5 received placebo; per-sample allocation not given. Sampling was done on day 63 after the first vaccine or placebo injection. Donation was by an adult aged 18-55 years who was in Boston. The data belong to a study of Ad26.COV2.S vaccination and SARS-CoV-2 variants. The CDR3 totals 13 residues. Germline V gene data show CDR1 as MGHRA and CDR2 as YSYEKL. Trimming took off 1 base at V and 8 bases at J, with 8 bases between the two ends. Whole-study results and caveats: Analyses that measured TCR breadth and depth may have underestimated total T cell responses.

The material sequenced was peripheral blood, taken in a trial of Ad26.COV2.S vaccine versus placebo. The origin of this receptor is a person aged 18-60 years who received the Ad26.COV2.S COVID-19 vaccine or a placebo. V usage is TRBV4-1 and J usage is TRBJ1-4; D gene ambiguous. The CDR3 spells CASSQVVREKLFF. The CDR3 region has the DNA TGCGCCAGCAGCCAAGTTGTTAGGGAAAAACTGTTTTTT.